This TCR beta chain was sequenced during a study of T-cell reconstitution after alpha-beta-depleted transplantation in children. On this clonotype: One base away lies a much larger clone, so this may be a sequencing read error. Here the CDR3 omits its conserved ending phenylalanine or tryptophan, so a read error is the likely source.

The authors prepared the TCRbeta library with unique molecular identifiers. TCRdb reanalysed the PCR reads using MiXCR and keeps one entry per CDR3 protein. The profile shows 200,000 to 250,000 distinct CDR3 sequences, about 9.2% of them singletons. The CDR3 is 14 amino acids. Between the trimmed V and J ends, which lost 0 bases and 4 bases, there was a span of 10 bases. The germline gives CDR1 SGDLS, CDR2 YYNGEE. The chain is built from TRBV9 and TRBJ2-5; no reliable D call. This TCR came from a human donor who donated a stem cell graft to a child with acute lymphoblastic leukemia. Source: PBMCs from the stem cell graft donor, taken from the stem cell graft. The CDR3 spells CASSVDPKGETQYY. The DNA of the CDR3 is TGTGCCAGCAGCGTAGACCCAAAGGGAGAGACCCAGTACTAC.